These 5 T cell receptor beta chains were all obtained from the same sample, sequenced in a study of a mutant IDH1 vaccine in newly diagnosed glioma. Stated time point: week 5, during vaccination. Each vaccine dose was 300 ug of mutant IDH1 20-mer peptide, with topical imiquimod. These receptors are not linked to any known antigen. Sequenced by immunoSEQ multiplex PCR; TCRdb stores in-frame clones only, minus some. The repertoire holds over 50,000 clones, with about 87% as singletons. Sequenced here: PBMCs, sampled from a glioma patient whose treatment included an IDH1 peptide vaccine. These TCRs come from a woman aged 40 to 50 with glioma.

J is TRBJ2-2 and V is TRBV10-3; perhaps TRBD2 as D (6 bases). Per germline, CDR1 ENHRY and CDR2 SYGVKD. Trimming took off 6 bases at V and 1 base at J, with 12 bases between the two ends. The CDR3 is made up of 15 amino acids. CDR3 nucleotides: TGTGCCATCAGGTCCGGGACTGAGAACACCGGGGAGCTGTTTTTT. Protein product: CAIRSGTENTGELFF.

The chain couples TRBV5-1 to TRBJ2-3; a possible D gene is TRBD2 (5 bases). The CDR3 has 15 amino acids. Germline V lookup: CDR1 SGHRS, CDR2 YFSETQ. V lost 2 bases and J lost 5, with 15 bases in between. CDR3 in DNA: TGCGCCAGCAGCTTCGGAGGCGCGAGTGTAGATACGCAGTATTTT. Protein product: CASSFGGASVDTQYF.

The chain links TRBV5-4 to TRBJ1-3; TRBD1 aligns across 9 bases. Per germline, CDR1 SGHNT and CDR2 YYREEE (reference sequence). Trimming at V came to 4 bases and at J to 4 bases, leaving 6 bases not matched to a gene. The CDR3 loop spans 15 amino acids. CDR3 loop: CASSPATGGGNTIYF. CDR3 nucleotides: TGTGCCAGCAGCCCAGCGACAGGGGGAGGAAACACCATATATTTT.

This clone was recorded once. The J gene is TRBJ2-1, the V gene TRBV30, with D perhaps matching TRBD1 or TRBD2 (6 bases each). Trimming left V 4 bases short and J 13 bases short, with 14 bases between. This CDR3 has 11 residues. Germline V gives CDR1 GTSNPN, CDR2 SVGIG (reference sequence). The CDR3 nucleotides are TGTGCCTGGACCATGGAGGGGGGACAGTTCTTC. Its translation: CAWTMEGGQFF.

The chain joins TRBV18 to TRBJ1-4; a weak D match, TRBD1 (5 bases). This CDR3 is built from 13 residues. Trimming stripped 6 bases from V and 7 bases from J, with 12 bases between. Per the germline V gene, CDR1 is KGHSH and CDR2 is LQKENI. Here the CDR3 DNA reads TGTGCCAGCTCCCAGGGTATTGGTGAAAAACTGTTTTTT. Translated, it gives CASSQGIGEKLFF.